The T cell receptor beta chain described here comes from a study of CD8 T cells in ankylosing spondylitis. Study findings and constraints: Typical of ankylosing spondylitis blood, it appeared, was a TCR beta motif of several highly homologous variants.

V lost 6 bases to trimming and J lost 1 base, with 6 bases between them. The CDR3 is 12 amino acids. This clonotype was counted at least ten times. Its antigen is not known. In TCRdb, the 5' RACE reads were re-called with MiXCR into one record per CDR3 protein. Of fewer than 150,000 distinct CDR3 sequences detected, 7% to 8% appear once; the ten largest clones hold around 12%. Specimen: blood, either unsorted or a sorted T cell fraction (not recorded which). The chain uses TRBV12-3 or TRBV12-4 and TRBJ2-5; D uncertain. This TCR came from a female donor with ankylosing spondylitis or in good health (not recorded which). CDR3 loop: CASSVRQETQYF. For the CDR3, the DNA is TGTGCCAGCAGCGTTCGCCAAGAGACCCAGTACTTC.